These 22 T cell receptor beta chains originate from one sample sequenced in a study of T-cell reconstitution after alpha-beta-depleted transplantation in children. The authors prepared the TCRbeta library with unique molecular identifiers. From the PCR reads, TCRdb called clonotypes with MiXCR, one entry per CDR3 protein. The sample has about 440,000 distinct CDR3 sequences; approximately 41% are singletons. The sample in question was PBMCs, obtained before TCRalphabeta/CD19-depleted stem cell transplant. The receptors originated from a girl aged 2 to 9 with aplastic anemia, due to receive a stem cell transplant.

This chain joins TRBV7-3 and TRBJ1-1; unclear D gene. Germline CDR1 reads SGHTA; CDR2 reads FQGTGA. This CDR3 spans 16 amino acids. The V end was cut by 5 bases, the J end by 6 bases, with 22 bases between. This CDR3 is CASSPGPVWGNAEAFF. CDR3 in DNA: TGTGCCAGCAGCCCCGGACCAGTGTGGGGTAACGCTGAAGCTTTCTTT. The complete variable domain, with remaining parts taken from reference TRBV7-3 and TRBJ1-1, reads GAGVSQTPSNKVTEKGKYVELRCDPISGHTALYWYRQSLGQGPEFLIYFQGTGAADDSGLPNDRFFAVRPEGSVSTLKIQRTERGDSAVYLCASSPGPVWGNAEAFFGQGTRLTVV.

The chain is built from TRBV6-5 and TRBJ2-5; 8 bases line up with TRBD1. CDR3 length: 12 amino acids. J gave up 3 bases and V 10 bases, and 4 bases lay outside the gene matches. CDR1 is MNHEY, CDR2 SVGAGI, per germline. The CDR3 loop reads CATGQGEETQYF. In DNA, the CDR3 is TGTGCCACTGGACAGGGTGAAGAGACCCAGTACTTC.

This clonotype was recorded many times. This chain uses TRBV20-1 with TRBJ2-7, with 8 bases lining up with TRBD2. Germline CDR1 DFQATT, CDR2 SNEGSKA (reference sequence). Unmatched junction bases numbered 18, after V lost 0 bases and J lost 5 bases. The length of the CDR3 is 18 residues. The CDR3 is CSARDLSRGTGGRNEQYF. DNA for the CDR3: TGCAGTGCTAGAGATCTTTCCAGGGGAACGGGAGGGAGAAACGAGCAGTACTTC.

This clonotype was seen a handful of times. V usage is TRBV6-1 and J usage is TRBJ2-3; 8 bases are a match to TRBD2. CDR3 length: 15 residues. Germline CDR1 and CDR2: MNHNS and SASEGT. Trimming at V came to 7 bases and at J to 3 bases, leaving 9 bases not matched to a gene. CDR3 sequence reads: CASMYSGADTDTQYF. The CDR3 DNA follows: TGTGCCAGCATGTATAGCGGGGCCGATACAGATACGCAGTATTTT.

The V and J genes are TRBV7-2 and TRBJ2-5; D uncertain. The ends were cut back, 0 bases at V and 6 bases at J, with 5 bases in the middle. Per the germline V gene, CDR1 is SGHTA and CDR2 is FQGNSA. The CDR3 sequence is 12 residues long. The CDR3 spells CASSLARKTQYF. The DNA for the CDR3 is TGTGCCAGCAGCTTAGCAAGGAAGACCCAGTACTTC. The full variable domain, in which reference TRBV7-2 and TRBJ2-5 provide the parts outside the CDR3, is GAGVSQSPSNKVTEKGKDVELRCDPISGHTALYWYRQSLGQGLEFLIYFQGNSAPDKSGLPSDRFSAERTGGSVSTLTIQRTQQEDSAVYLCASSLARKTQYFGPGTRLLVL.

The chain links TRBV6-1 to TRBJ2-1; 7 positions agree with TRBD2. The CDR3 is 13 residues long. V gave up 6 bases and J gave up 7 bases; unmatched junction bases: 6. CDR1 is MNHNS, CDR2 SASEGT, per germline. The CDR3 reads CASSPLRGNEQFF. CDR3 sequence (DNA): TGTGCCAGCAGCCCCCTGCGGGGGAATGAGCAGTTCTTC.

This clonotype was counted many times. V is TRBV24-1 and J is TRBJ2-1; D unclear. V lost 5 bases to trimming and J lost 9 bases, with 10 bases between them. The V gene's germline CDR1 is KGHDR and CDR2 SFDVKD. CDR3 length equals 12 residues. CDR3: CATSGLTSEQFF. CDR3 sequence (DNA): TGTGCCACCAGTGGGCTTACTTCTGAGCAGTTCTTC.

The chain couples TRBV12-3 or TRBV12-4 to TRBJ2-7; 9 bases match TRBD1. This CDR3 comprises 14 residues. Unmatched junction bases numbered 6, after V lost 6 bases and J lost 3 bases. The CDR3 region has the DNA TGTGCCAGCAGCCGGGACAGGGAGATCTACGAGCAGTACTTC. It yields the protein CASSRDREIYEQYF.

The J gene is TRBJ2-1, the V gene TRBV5-1; possible D gene TRBD2, 6 bases. V was shortened by 0 bases and J by 4 bases, with 14 bases between the two germline ends. In germline, CDR1 is SGHRS, CDR2 YFSETQ. This CDR3 is 16 amino acids long. CDR3 region: CASSLVAIAEYNEQFF. Here the CDR3 DNA reads TGCGCCAGCAGCTTGGTAGCCATAGCGGAGTACAATGAGCAGTTCTTC. The whole variable domain, remainder taken from reference TRBV5-1 and TRBJ2-1, is KAGVTQTPRYLIKTRGQQVTLSCSPISGHRSVSWYQQTPGQGLQFLFEYFSETQRNKGNFPGRFSGRQFSNSRSEMNVSTLELGDSALYLCASSLVAIAEYNEQFFGPGTRLTVL.

The chain couples TRBV5-1 to TRBJ1-2, with no clear D. In germline, CDR1 is SGHRS, CDR2 YFSETQ. CDR3 size: 13 residues. Trimming pared 6 bases from V and 4 bases from J, leaving 13 bases between. CDR3 DNA: TGCGCCAGCAACCCGACTGTAGGCTATGGCTACACCTTC. Its translation is CASNPTVGYGYTF.

This sequence joins TRBV28 and TRBJ1-2, with D possibly matching TRBD1 (6 bases). From germline, CDR1 is MDHEN and CDR2 SYDVKM. With 5 bases removed from V and 4 bases from J, the gap between germline ends came to 11 bases. This CDR3 has 13 residues. The CDR3 nucleotides are TGTGCCAGCAGTACTACAGGGATCTATGGCTACACCTTC. The encoded protein is CASSTTGIYGYTF.

Only a few counts were recorded for this clonotype. V usage is TRBV20-1 and J usage is TRBJ1-1; TRBD1 agrees at 7 bases. Germline V gene data show CDR1 as DFQATT and CDR2 as SNEGSKA (reference sequence). Trimming removed 1 base from V and 5 bases from J; junction bases left unmatched: 7. The length of the CDR3 is 14 residues. CDR3 DNA: TGCAGTGCTAGAGCGACAGGGAGGTGGACTGAAGCTTTCTTT. Amino acid sequence: CSARATGRWTEAFF.

V gene TRBV6-6 combines with J gene TRBJ2-5; unclear D gene. The CDR3 loop spans 11 amino acids. V was trimmed by 6 bases and J by 4 bases, leaving 6 bases between them. From germline, CDR1 is MNHNY and CDR2 SVGAGI (reference sequence). The CDR3 DNA is TGTGCCAGCAGGGCAGGAGAGACCCAGTACTTC. It codes for CASRAGETQYF.

The CDR3 loop reads CSVEGGRATPYEQYF. In DNA form, the CDR3 reads TGCAGCGTTGAGGGCGGGAGGGCCACCCCCTACGAGCAGTACTTC. This chain joins TRBV29-1 and TRBJ2-7; 9 nucleotides align to TRBD2. The CDR3 spans 15 residues. With 3 bases clipped from V and 2 bases from J, the junction kept 8 bases outside the gene matches. The germline V gene has CDR1 SQVTM and CDR2 ANQGSEA.

This chain connects TRBV12-3 or TRBV12-4 to TRBJ2-7; 10 nucleotides line up with TRBD1. With 3 bases clipped from V and 6 bases from J, the junction kept 5 bases outside the gene matches. The CDR3 contains 14 residues. The chain's CDR3 is CASSFTGTGVEQYF. CDR3 nucleotides: TGTGCCAGCAGTTTCACAGGGACAGGGGTCGAGCAGTACTTC.

A single count supports this clonotype. This chain links TRBV10-3 with TRBJ2-7, with 10 nucleotides matching TRBD1. Unmatched junction bases numbered 5, after V lost 4 bases and J lost 2 bases. The CDR3 totals 15 residues. Germline V gene sequence: CDR1 ENHRY, CDR2 SYGVKD. The CDR3 loop reads CAISARDRGTYEQYF. The CDR3 DNA reads TGTGCCATCAGTGCTAGGGACAGGGGAACCTACGAGCAGTACTTC.

This clonotype was found a few times. The rearrangement uses TRBV9 and TRBJ2-1, with 9 bases identical to TRBD2. CDR3 length equals 15 residues. Germline-derived CDR1 and CDR2 are SGDLS and YYNGEE. V lost 0 bases, J lost 8 bases, and 6 bases stayed unmatched. CDR3 nucleotide sequence: TGTGCCAGCAGCGTAGAGGGACTAGCAAACGATGAGCAGTTCTTC. Translation gives CASSVEGLANDEQFF.

The rearrangement uses TRBV9 and TRBJ2-1, with TRBD2 identical over 13 bases. V trimming: 2 bases; J trimming: 8 bases; junction bases outside the gene matches: 4. Germline CDR1 and CDR2: SGDLS and YYNGEE. The CDR3 extends over 15 amino acids. The CDR3 loop is CASSVRTSGSHEQFF. The CDR3 DNA sequence: TGTGCCAGCAGCGTGAGGACTAGCGGGAGCCATGAGCAGTTCTTC.

The chain joins TRBV5-5 to TRBJ2-6; perhaps TRBD2 as D (5 bases). Germline CDR1 is SGHKS and CDR2 is YYEKEE (reference sequence). V gave up 1 base and J gave up 0 bases, with 14 bases separating them. The CDR3 consists of 18 residues. The CDR3 sequence is CASSLRIMGSSGANVLTF. The CDR3 DNA reads TGTGCCAGCAGCTTGCGGATAATGGGGAGCTCTGGGGCCAACGTCCTGACTTTC.

The genes are TRBV6-1 and TRBJ1-2, with D unclear. The V end lost 6 bases, the J end lost 4 bases, and 9 bases lay between the germline ends. The CDR3 totals 12 residues. Germline-derived CDR1 and CDR2 are MNHNS and SASEGT. The CDR3 spells CASRRKTYGYTF. As DNA, the CDR3 is TGTGCCAGCAGAAGAAAGACCTATGGCTACACCTTC.

The V call is TRBV13, the J call TRBJ2-7, with 11 bases aligning to TRBD2. Germline V gene data show CDR1 as PRHDT and CDR2 as FYEKMQ (reference sequence). The CDR3 covers 17 residues. Unmatched junction bases numbered 15, after V lost 7 bases and J lost 4 bases. The CDR3 DNA reads TGTGCCAGCAATATTTTTTTGGGGACTAGCGGAGGATACGAGCAGTACTTC. Its protein product is CASNIFLGTSGGYEQYF.

This clonotype was seen just once. The chain links TRBV5-1 to TRBJ2-5; D is unresolved. Germline values: CDR1 SGHRS, CDR2 YFSETQ. Trimming stripped 1 base from V and 1 base from J, with 8 bases between. The CDR3 has 14 residues. CDR3 amino acids: CASSLNSPQETQYF. The CDR3 DNA is TGCGCCAGCAGCTTGAACAGCCCCCAAGAGACCCAGTACTTC.